This T cell receptor beta chain was captured in a study of Graves' ophthalmopathy and Graves' hyperthyroidism. The overall study: Where ophthalmopathy was absent within 18 months of follow-up, hyperthyroidism was stable.

Lactation, pregnancy, uncontrolled infections and other autoimmune diseases were all grounds for excluding patients. Points from the study as a whole: Using a 13-signature model, the authors split ophthalmopathy from stable hyperthyroidism, with roughly 90% sensitivity and about 80% specificity. The majority of expanded thyroid clonotypes above 0.001 frequency also occurred in blood.

Amplified TCR beta CDR3 regions were obtained using RNA transcripts as template. Second-round multiplex PCR came after first-round RT-PCR with HTBI primers. Each CDR3 protein is one row after TCRdb ran MiXCR on the multiplex PCR reads. The data show over a million distinct CDR3 sequences, 35% to 40% seen once. The CDR3 consists of 14 residues. Germline V gives CDR1 SGHVS, CDR2 FQNEAQ. As for this clonotype: Antigen specificity is unknown. At one boundary the junction diverges from the germline segment, which might be a read error.

The sequence came from an adult man with Graves' hyperthyroidism. The sample taken for sequencing was peripheral blood or thyroid tissue (not recorded which). V gene TRBV7-8 combines with J gene TRBJ1-2, with TRBD1 as a possible D gene (5 bases). Written as DNA, the CDR3 is TGCGCCAGCAGCTTAGCTGGACACGTCCGCGGCTACACCTTC. It translates to CASSLAGHVRGYTF. Full variable domain (rest looked up from reference TRBV7-8 and TRBJ1-2): GAGVSQSPRYKVAKRGQDVALRCDPISGHVSLFWYQQALGQGPEFLTYFQNEAQLDKSGLPSDRFFAERPEGSVSTLKIQRTQQEDSAVYLCASSLAGHVRGYTFGSGTRLTVV.